The 18 T cell receptor beta chains below come from one sample, sequenced in a study of tumor-infiltrating lymphocytes in primary liver carcinoma. DNA and RNA were both co-extracted from 20-30 mg of bulk tissue that had not been sorted. Priming with a constant-region primer yielded TCR beta cDNA from 450 to 600 ng total RNA. Sequencing libraries for TCR beta derived from three nested multiplex PCR rounds that used slightly modified ARM-PCR. The study ran its first two PCR rounds for nine to ten cycles each, using TRBV1-TRBV30 forward primers and a C-beta reverse primer. TCRdb ran MiXCR on the multiplex PCR reads and lists one entry per CDR3 protein. The sample includes 60,000 or so distinct CDR3 sequences, 55% to 75% seen only once; the top ten take approximately 50%. Specimen: liver tumor tissue from sampling region 2. As to subset: tumor region T2, inferior pole. Receptor source: a man in his forties or fifties with primary liver carcinoma and hepatitis B virus infection.

About this clonotype itself: It may be a read error: a sequence one base away is much more abundant. The CDR3 ends on some other residue instead of the conserved phenylalanine or tryptophan, so this is likely a read error. The chain couples TRBV28 to TRBJ1-2, with 7 positions matching TRBD1. This CDR3 is 13 amino acids long. J gave up 4 bases and V 6 bases, and 5 bases lay outside the gene matches. Germline lookup yields CDR1 MDHEN and CDR2 SYDVKM. CDR3 coding DNA: TGTGCCAGCAGAACCGGGACAGTCTATGGCTACACCTTA. The encoded protein is CASRTGTVYGYTL.

The sample holds one count of this clonotype. A junction boundary mismatches the germline segment, possibly from a read error. This rearrangement joins TRBV6-6 to TRBJ1-1, with D hard to call. Germline CDR1 and CDR2: MNHNY and SVGAGI (reference sequence). The CDR3 spans 13 residues. The CDR3 sequence: CTSSRHMNTEAFF. The CDR3 DNA reads as TGTACCAGCAGTCGACACATGAACACTGAAGCTTTCTTT.

This clonotype appeared a few times. A read error may produce the germline difference seen at one junction end. The chain uses TRBV12-3 or TRBV12-4 and TRBJ1-5; the D gene is possibly TRBD1 (6 bases). The CDR3 spans 14 residues. The CDR3, as DNA: TGTGCCAGCATCCAACAGGGCGACAATCAGTCCCAGCATTTT. It yields the protein CASIQQGDNQSQHF.

In the case of this clonotype: A single base separates this from a much larger clone, so it may be a read error. This chain connects TRBV29-1 to TRBJ2-3; D may match TRBD1 or TRBD2 (5 bases each). This CDR3 is built from 11 residues. CDR1 and CDR2 (germline): SQVTM, ANQGSEA. CDR3 sequence (DNA): TGCAGCGCGGGAAAGACAGATACGAAGTATTTT. Protein sequence: CSAGKTDTKYF.

A word on this clonotype: The final CDR3 position lacks the conserved phenylalanine or tryptophan, pointing to a likely read error. Because the CDR3's place on the DNA is in doubt, the DNA is left out and the CDR3 is given as listed by TCRdb. This rearrangement joins TRBV11-2 to TRBJ2-1; TRBD2, as called in the table, went unchecked against the DNA. Germline V lookup: CDR1 SGHAT, CDR2 FQNNGV. The CDR3 spans 15 amino acids, including both terminal residues. CDR3 loop: CASSPQRKGLGEQSL.

This chain connects TRBV6-1 to TRBJ2-7, with 8 bases matching TRBD1. Trimming cost V 6 bases and J 5 bases; bases outside gene matches: 9. This CDR3 is built from 14 residues. Per the germline V gene, CDR1 is MNHNS and CDR2 is SASEGT. The CDR3 region has the DNA TGTGCCAGCAGAGTCAGGACAGGGTATAACGAGCAGTACTTC. This encodes CASRVRTGYNEQYF.

Concerning this clonotype itself: A read error may explain this, as a much larger clone is one base away. The chain recombines TRBV28 with TRBJ2-3; D unresolved. Trimming cost V 3 bases and J 3 bases, with 13 bases left between them. Germline CDR1 and CDR2: MDHEN and SYDVKM. The CDR3 spans 15 residues. CDR3 sequence reads: CASSLPTESTDTQYF. CDR3 nucleotide sequence: TGTGCCAGCAGTTTGCCGACGGAGTCAACAGATACGCAGTATTTT.

A remark on this clonotype: The germline gene is not matched at one end of the junction; a read error may be the cause. V is TRBV5-5 and J is TRBJ2-7; no reliable D call. CDR1 is SGHKS and CDR2 is YYEKEE in the germline V gene (reference sequence). The CDR3 is 17 amino acids. Written as DNA, the CDR3 is TGTACCAGCAGCTTGGAGCAACACCTTACTCGGCCTTACGAGCAGTACTTC. Translating it yields CTSSLEQHLTRPYEQYF.

V and J are TRBV13 and TRBJ2-1; 11 bases are shared with TRBD2. Per germline, CDR1 PRHDT and CDR2 FYEKMQ (reference sequence). The CDR3 is 16 residues long. V dropped 0 bases and J dropped 2; count of bases not matched to a gene: 0. CDR3 in DNA: TGTGCCAGCAGCTTAGGGACTAGCGGGGCCTACAATGAGCAGTTCTTC. It is translated as CASSLGTSGAYNEQFF.

This clonotype has more than one count but fewer than ten. A much bigger clone sits one base away, suggesting this may be a read error. In this CDR3 the conserved last residue, phenylalanine or tryptophan, is missing, so a read error is likely. This chain connects TRBV28 to TRBJ1-1; D call uncertain. The CDR3 loop spans 14 amino acids. V gave up 7 bases and J gave up 0 bases, with 12 bases separating them. CDR1 MDHEN and CDR2 SYDVKM come from the germline V gene. CDR3 sequence reads: CASNLEILNTEAFS. The CDR3 nucleotides read TGTGCCAGCAACCTAGAGATCCTGAACACTGAAGCTTTCTCT.

Comments on this clonotype: A read error may produce the germline difference seen at one junction end. This chain connects TRBV5-1 to TRBJ2-1, with 8 bases fitting TRBD2. The germline gives CDR1 SGHRS, CDR2 YFSETQ. This CDR3 spans 18 amino acids. The CDR3 DNA is TGCGCTAGCAGCCTCTTAGGGACTAGTTTACGGCAGAGGAATGAGCAGTTCTTC. Amino acid sequence: CASSLLGTSLRQRNEQFF.

With regard to this clonotype: The CDR3 end shows no conserved phenylalanine or tryptophan, and so a read error is likely. The genes are TRBV7-9 and TRBJ2-1; possibly TRBD2 for D (5 bases). The germline gives CDR1 SEHNR, CDR2 FQNEAQ (reference sequence). CDR3 length equals 18 residues. This chain's CDR3 is CGSSLRLVGEVEGNEQFL. In DNA form, the CDR3 reads TGTGGCAGCAGCTTACGTCTAGTGGGAGAGGTAGAAGGCAATGAGCAGTTCTTA.

This clonotype was counted a few times. Being one base from a much bigger clone, this may be a read error. The V and J genes are TRBV7-8 and TRBJ2-5; D is uncertain. This CDR3 contains 16 residues. Germline V CDR1 and CDR2: SGHVS, FQNEAQ. The chain's CDR3 is CASSPPMVKFQEAQYF. The CDR3 DNA reads TGTGCCAGCAGCCCCCCGATGGTCAAGTTCCAAGAGGCCCAGTACTTC.

On this clonotype: At one boundary the junction diverges from the germline segment, which might be a read error. The rearrangement uses TRBV11-2 and TRBJ2-1; D not resolved. CDR3 length equals 14 residues. In germline, CDR1 is SGHAT, CDR2 FQNNGV. The CDR3 spells CANSLYRLVSEWFF. In DNA, the CDR3 is TGTGCCAACAGCTTATACCGGCTGGTTAGTGAGTGGTTCTTC.

Remarks on this clonotype: One end of the junction fails to match germline, which may point to a read error. This chain links TRBV10-3 with TRBJ2-3, with TRBD2 matching 7 bases. The CDR3 totals 16 residues. Germline V gene lookup returns CDR1 ENHRY and CDR2 SYGVKD. The CDR3 is CTIRHTSGANTDTQYF. The DNA of the CDR3 is TGTACCATCAGGCACACCAGCGGGGCTAACACAGATACGCAGTATTTT.

By share of the sample, this clonotype is medium-sized (0.01 to 0.1%). The chain uses TRBV11-2 and TRBJ2-7; a weak D match, TRBD2 (5 bases). CDR3 size: 15 residues. Germline-derived CDR1 and CDR2 are SGHAT and FQNNGV. Between the trimmed V and J ends, which lost 2 bases and 2 bases, there was a span of 13 bases. CDR3 protein: CASSLSSGITYEQYF. For the CDR3, the DNA is TGTGCCAGCAGCTTATCCTCGGGGATTACCTACGAGCAGTACTTC. The entire variable domain, with the rest obtained from reference TRBV11-2 and TRBJ2-7, is as follows: EAGVAQSPRYKIIEKRQSVAFWCNPISGHATLYWYQQILGQGPKLLIQFQNNGVVDDSQLPKDRFSAERLKGVDSTLKIQPAKLEDSAVYLCASSLSSGITYEQYFGPGTRLTVT.

In regard to this clonotype: A read error is likely, as this CDR3 ends without the conserved phenylalanine or tryptophan. The V and J genes are TRBV5-6 and TRBJ2-7; no definite D call. Germline V gene lookup returns CDR1 SGHDT and CDR2 YYEEEE. The CDR3 loop spans 15 amino acids. The CDR3 region has the DNA TGCGCCAGCAGCTTGTACCCTATGGGAACCTACGAGCAGTACTCC. The encoded protein is CASSLYPMGTYEQYS.

A note on this clonotype: Lacking the conserved final phenylalanine or tryptophan, this CDR3 likely reflects a read error. The genes are TRBV6-2 or TRBV6-3 and TRBJ1-1; D uncertain. This CDR3 is 14 amino acids long. CDR1 MNHEY and CDR2 SVGEGT come from the germline V gene. Trimming left V 2 bases short and J 4 bases short, with 11 bases between. The CDR3 region is CASSYPDLITEAFL. Written as DNA, the CDR3 is TGTGCCAGCAGTTACCCAGACCTGATCACTGAAGCTTTCTTA.